These 9 T cell receptor beta chains share one sample of origin, sequenced in a study of T cells in Graves' hyperthyroidism and ophthalmopathy (dated by TCRdb to between 2018 and 2021). The library was made by multiplex PCR. Reads for this sample came from an Illumina HiSeq 2000. TCR beta CDR3 regions were amplified from RNA transcripts. The first round of RT-PCR for the TCR CDR3 was performed with the HTBI primer set and the Qiagen OneStep RT-PCR kit. TCRdb ran its own pipeline on the public reads, namely fastp trimming at Q25 and MiXCR clone calling, and kept in-frame beta chains. Identical CDR3 protein sequences are pooled into one entry, listed with their most common genes and DNA. Here the sample has roughly 350,000 distinct CDR3 sequences; about 14% occur a single time. The ten largest clones capture around 23% of the sample. Material for sequencing was blood. The receptor source for this set is a woman aged 25 to 45 with Graves' hyperthyroidism.

This clonotype was detected a few times. J is TRBJ1-1 and V is TRBV6-2 or TRBV6-3; D is perhaps TRBD1 (5 bases). Germline CDR1 reads MNHEY; CDR2 reads SVGEGT. The CDR3 length is 13 residues. V lost 6 bases, J lost 2 bases, and 10 bases lay in between. The CDR3 nucleotides are TGTGCCAGCAGACTCGACAGAAACACTGAAGCTTTCTTT. Amino acid sequence: CASRLDRNTEAFF.

This clonotype was detected ten times or more. The genes are TRBV3-1 and TRBJ2-5, with 9 bases matching TRBD2. Unmatched junction bases numbered 8, after V lost 0 bases and J lost 9 bases. The CDR3 consists of 15 residues. Germline V gene lookup returns CDR1 LGHDT and CDR2 YNNKEL (reference sequence). CDR3 protein: CASSQDPLAGKAQYF. The CDR3 DNA reads TGTGCCAGCAGCCAAGACCCGCTAGCGGGGAAGGCCCAGTACTTC.

Many counts were recorded for this clonotype. J is TRBJ2-5 and V is TRBV6-2 or TRBV6-3, with D uncertain. Trimming removed 4 bases from V and 0 bases from J, with 24 bases in between. The CDR3 has 19 residues. Germline assignment: CDR1 MNHEY and CDR2 SVGEGT. The chain's CDR3 is CASSFALTRGRSDQETQYF. The CDR3, as DNA: TGTGCCAGCAGTTTCGCCCTAACCCGAGGACGGTCAGACCAAGAGACCCAGTACTTC.

This clonotype has at least ten counts. This chain joins TRBV7-9 and TRBJ2-7; possibly TRBD1 for D (6 bases). Germline CDR1 is SEHNR and CDR2 is FQNEAQ (reference sequence). The CDR3 sequence is 13 residues long. V gave up 4 bases and J gave up 2 bases, with 9 bases separating them. The CDR3 DNA sequence: TGTGCCAGCAGCTGGGACAAGCCCTACGAGCAGTACTTC. Its translation is CASSWDKPYEQYF.

This clonotype appeared a few times. V usage is TRBV20-1 and J usage is TRBJ1-1; 9 nucleotides line up with TRBD1. Germline V CDR1 and CDR2: DFQATT, SNEGSKA (reference sequence). The CDR3 runs 13 residues. J lost 3 bases, V lost 6 bases, and 5 bases had no gene match. CDR3 amino acids: CSAQTGGDTEAFF. The CDR3 DNA sequence: TGCAGTGCCCAGACAGGGGGGGACACTGAAGCTTTCTTT.

The rearrangement links TRBV12-3 or TRBV12-4 to TRBJ2-7; weak D call: TRBD1 (6 bases). The CDR3 is 14 amino acids. Trimming took 7 bases from V and 6 from J, leaving 19 bases between them. The CDR3 loop is CASTKDRSGSEQYF. DNA for the CDR3: TGTGCCAGCACAAAAGACAGGAGCGGCTCCGAGCAGTACTTC.

The CDR3 nucleotides read TGTGCCAGCAGTGACAGTGACAAGGACATTCAGTACTTC. This encodes CASSDSDKDIQYF. The rearrangement links TRBV28 to TRBJ2-4, with D possibly TRBD1 on 5 matching bases. V lost 5 bases to trimming and J lost 8 bases, with 13 bases between them. This CDR3 spans 13 amino acids. The germline gives CDR1 MDHEN, CDR2 SYDVKM.

This clonotype was counted ten times or more. The J gene is TRBJ2-7, the V gene TRBV7-2; D possibly corresponds to TRBD2 (6 bases). V lost 2 bases and J lost 6, with 17 bases in between. CDR1 and CDR2 (germline): SGHTA, FQGNSA. This CDR3 region has 15 residues. CDR3 region: CASSLNGLAVLEQYF. CDR3 DNA: TGTGCCAGCAGCTTAAACGGATTAGCGGTACTCGAGCAGTACTTC.

This clonotype has at least ten counts. The rearrangement joins TRBV20-1 to TRBJ2-4; 8 nucleotides line up with TRBD2. J gave up 0 bases and V 6 bases, and 7 bases lay outside the gene matches. Per the germline V gene, CDR1 is DFQATT and CDR2 is SNEGSKA (reference sequence). The CDR3 spans 15 residues. The CDR3 sequence: CSALREGQAKNIQYF. CDR3 coding DNA: TGCAGTGCCCTACGGGAGGGGCAAGCCAAAAACATTCAGTACTTC.